Reported below is one TCR beta chain. This clone has only one observation. There is no known antigen for this receptor. No much larger clone is present one base from it, and per-base qualities are unavailable. The library came from the immunoSEQ multiplex PCR assay. T cell repertoires were profiled by deep sequencing of rearranged TCR beta loci, alongside multiparametric flow cytometry. TCRdb carries this immuneACCESS record with in-frame sequences only. Its versions omit some clonotypes, under half of them owing to an unresolved V gene in the studies checked, with the rest unexplained. The sample table holds approximately 65,000 clones, of which approximately 90% were seen once. Approximately 2.6% of the sample rests with the top ten. This specimen comes from a study of lymphopenia after photon versus proton radiotherapy (dated by TCRdb to between 2018 and 2020). About the study as a whole: Photon and proton radiation therapy were compared by the study for their immunological effects in patients with gastrointestinal tumors who developed high-grade lymphopenia. A cohort of around 20 patients with gastrointestinal tumors who received either photon or proton therapy and subsequently developed lymphopenia was included. The goal of the study was to describe how the two radiation modalities differ in their effects on the immune system.

General conclusions and limits of the study: Across the cohort, a larger post-nadir drop in TCR diversity was inversely correlated with overall survival time among patients who died. The survival association was assessed only in patients who died, and better survival with proton therapy was presented by the authors as a possibility rather than a demonstrated result. After the lymphocyte count nadir, oligoclonal expansion, especially of CD8+ Temra cells, was observed in photon-treated repertoires, and the drop in diversity was driven by this expansion. During treatment, patients who received photon therapy lost naive T cells and TCR diversity and gained effector/memory populations, whereas patients who received proton therapy remained relatively stable.

Source: peripheral blood, taken from a patient treated with photon-based radiotherapy. The TCR comes from a woman in her 70s with pancreatic cancer.

The DNA sequence is given as TGCGCCAGCAGCCAAGAGGGGACTCCTTTAGCCAAAAACATTCAGTACTTC. The resulting protein is CASSQEGTPLAKNIQYF. The V and J genes are TRBV4-3 and TRBJ2-4, and perhaps TRBD2 as D gene, on 6 matching bases. From a lookup of the germline V gene, CDR1 and CDR2 are LGHNA and YSLEER. V and J are truncated by 0 bases and 0 bases respectively, leaving an intervening sequence of 12 bases. Spanning cysteine to phenylalanine, the CDR3 consists of 17 amino acids. The kept DNA is CDR3 alone, 51 bases in frame from the first base.